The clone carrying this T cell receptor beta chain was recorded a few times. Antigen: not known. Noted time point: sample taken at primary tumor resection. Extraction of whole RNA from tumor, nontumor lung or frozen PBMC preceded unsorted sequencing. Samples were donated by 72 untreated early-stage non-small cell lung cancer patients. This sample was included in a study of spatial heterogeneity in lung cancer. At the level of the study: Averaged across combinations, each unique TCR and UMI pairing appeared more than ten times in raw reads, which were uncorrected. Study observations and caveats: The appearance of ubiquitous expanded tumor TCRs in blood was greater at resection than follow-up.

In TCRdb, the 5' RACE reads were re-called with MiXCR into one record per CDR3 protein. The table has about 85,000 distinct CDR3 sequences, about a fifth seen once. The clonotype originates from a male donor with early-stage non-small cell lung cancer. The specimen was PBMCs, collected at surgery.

The CDR3 coding sequence is TGTGCCAGCAGTGGAGAACCGCTGATAGGGGGAGATACGCAGTATTTT. Protein product: CASSGEPLIGGDTQYF. This rearrangement joins TRBV12-3 or TRBV12-4 to TRBJ2-3; a possible D gene is TRBD1 (6 bases). CDR3 length: 16 residues. Trimming shortened V by 5 bases and J by 5 bases, and 20 bases separated the two germline ends.